This T cell receptor (beta chain) was sequenced during a study of breast tumors, draining lymph nodes, adjacent tissues. This clonotype was recorded at least ten times. MiXCR, run by TCRdb on the multiplex PCR reads, gives a single entry per CDR3 protein. The sample has a few hundred thousand distinct CDR3 sequences; less than 40% are singletons. Axillary draining lymph nodes of breast cancer patients supplied the node samples. The source material was axillary lymph node tissue. The receptor's source is a female donor with breast cancer. Some clones in this sample may be carry-over from other donors' samples.

CDR3 bases: TGTGCCAGCAGTGTTTCAGGGAACTATGGCTACACCTTC. It encodes CASSVSGNYGYTF. The V call is TRBV25-1, the J call TRBJ1-2, with a weak D call TRBD1 (5 bases). The CDR3 sequence is 13 residues long. Germline CDR1 MGHDK, CDR2 SYGVNS. V was cut by 4 bases and J by 2 bases, with 8 bases left in between.